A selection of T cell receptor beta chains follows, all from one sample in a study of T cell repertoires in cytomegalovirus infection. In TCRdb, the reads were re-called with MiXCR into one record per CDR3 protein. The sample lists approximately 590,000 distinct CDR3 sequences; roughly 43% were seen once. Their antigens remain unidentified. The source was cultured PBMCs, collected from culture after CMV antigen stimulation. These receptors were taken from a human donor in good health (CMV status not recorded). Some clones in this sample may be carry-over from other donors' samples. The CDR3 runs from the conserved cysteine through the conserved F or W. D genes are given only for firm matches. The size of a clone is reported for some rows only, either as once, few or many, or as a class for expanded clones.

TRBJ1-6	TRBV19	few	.	CASSIRTEGNSPLHF	TGTGCCAGTAGTATTCGGACAGAAGGAAATTCACCCCTCCACTTT
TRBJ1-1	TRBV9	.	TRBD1	CASSVVETGGAEAFF	TGTGCCAGCAGCGTAGTGGAGACAGGGGGAGCTGAAGCTTTCTTT
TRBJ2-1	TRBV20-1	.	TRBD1	CSAKQGARNNEQFF	TGCAGTGCTAAACAGGGGGCGCGGAACAATGAGCAGTTCTTC
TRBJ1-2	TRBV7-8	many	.	CASSSRSGNYGYTF	TGTGCCAGCAGCTCTCGGTCGGGGAACTATGGCTACACCTTC
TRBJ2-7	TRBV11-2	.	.	CASSLAAAATLSYEQYF	TGTGCCAGCAGCTTAGCAGCCGCGGCCACCCTCTCCTACGAGCAGTACTTC
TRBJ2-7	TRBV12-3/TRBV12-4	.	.	CASRTARGYEQYF	TGTGCCAGCAGAACGGCTCGGGGGTACGAGCAGTACTTC
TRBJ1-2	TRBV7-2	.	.	CASSNRLDSGYTF	TGTGCCAGCAGCAACAGATTAGACAGTGGCTACACCTTC
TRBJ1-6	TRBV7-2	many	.	CASSRGGGALHF	TGTGCCAGCAGCCGCGGGGGTGGGGCCCTCCACTTT
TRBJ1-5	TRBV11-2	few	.	CASSLDLGGNQPQHF	TGTGCCAGCAGCTTAGATCTGGGGGGGAATCAGCCCCAGCATTTT
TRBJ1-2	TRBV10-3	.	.	CAISGGWWYTF	TGTGCCATCAGTGGGGGGTGGTGGTACACCTTC
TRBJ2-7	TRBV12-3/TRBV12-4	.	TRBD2	CASRPSGPRYEQYF	TGTGCCAGCAGACCTAGCGGACCTCGGTACGAGCAGTACTTC
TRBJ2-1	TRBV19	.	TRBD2	CASSMGAGGRVNEQFF	TGTGCCAGTAGTATGGGAGCGGGAGGTCGGGTCAATGAGCAGTTCTTC
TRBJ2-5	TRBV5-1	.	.	CASSREPSGIETQYF	TGCGCCAGCAGCCGCGAACCTTCGGGGATAGAGACCCAGTACTTC
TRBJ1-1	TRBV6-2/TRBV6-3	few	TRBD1	CASSYSRTGGTEAFF	TGTGCCAGCAGTTACTCGAGGACAGGGGGCACTGAAGCTTTCTTT
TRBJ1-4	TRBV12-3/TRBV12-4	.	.	CASSFYREKLFF	TGTGCCAGCAGTTTCTACAGGGAAAAACTGTTTTTT
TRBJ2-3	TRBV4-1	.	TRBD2	CASSHRTSGTLDTQYF	TGCGCCAGCAGCCACCGGACTAGCGGGACTCTCGATACGCAGTATTTT
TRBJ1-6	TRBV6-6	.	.	CASSSPRHAPIDYNSPLHF	TGTGCCAGCAGTTCACCCAGACATGCCCCAATCGACTATAATTCACCCCTCCACTTT
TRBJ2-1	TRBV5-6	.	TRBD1	CASSLWTGPGGYEQFF	TGTGCCAGCAGCCTATGGACAGGGCCAGGCGGTTACGAGCAGTTCTTC
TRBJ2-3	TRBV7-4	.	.	CASIIRDGPRTQYF	TGTGCCAGCATCATTAGGGACGGACCCAGGACGCAGTATTTT
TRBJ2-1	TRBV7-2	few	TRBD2	CASSLVGLAAPEQFF	TGTGCCAGCAGCTTAGTCGGACTAGCGGCACCCGAGCAGTTCTTC
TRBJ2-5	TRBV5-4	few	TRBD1	CASSPGQGKEVQYF	TGTGCCAGCAGCCCGGGACAGGGCAAGGAGGTCCAGTACTTC
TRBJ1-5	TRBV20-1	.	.	CSATQGRGYQPQHF	TGCAGTGCTACCCAGGGGAGGGGATATCAGCCCCAGCATTTT
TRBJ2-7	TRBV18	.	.	CASSPEGYYEQYF	TGTGCCAGCTCTCCGGAGGGATATTACGAGCAGTACTTC
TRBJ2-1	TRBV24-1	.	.	CATSGTRPNSYNEQFF	TGTGCCACCAGTGGAACCCGTCCGAACTCCTACAATGAGCAGTTCTTC
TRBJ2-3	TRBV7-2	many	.	CASSPSRADTQYF	TGTGCCAGCAGCCCAAGTCGGGCAGATACGCAGTATTTT
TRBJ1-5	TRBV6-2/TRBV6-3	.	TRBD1	CASTDPLRGQGSQPQHF	TGTGCCAGCACCGACCCCCTTCGGGGACAGGGTTCTCAGCCCCAGCATTTT
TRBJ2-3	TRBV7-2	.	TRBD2	CASTLLLAGADTQYF	TGTGCCAGCACCCTCCTCCTAGCGGGAGCCGATACGCAGTATTTT
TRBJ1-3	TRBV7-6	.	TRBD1	CASSNRDSRNTIYF	TGTGCCAGCAGCAACCGGGACAGCAGAAACACCATATATTTT
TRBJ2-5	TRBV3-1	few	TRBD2	CASSQAGLAGNQETQYF	TGTGCCAGCAGCCAAGCCGGACTAGCGGGGAACCAAGAGACCCAGTACTTC
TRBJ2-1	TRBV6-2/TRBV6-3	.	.	CASSTRGRREHEQFF	TGTGCCAGCAGTACACGGGGCCGGAGGGAACATGAGCAGTTCTTC
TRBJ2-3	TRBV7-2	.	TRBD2	CASSLEVGGGTDTQYF	TGTGCCAGCAGCTTAGAGGTCGGGGGGGGCACAGATACGCAGTATTTT
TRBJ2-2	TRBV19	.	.	CASSIGRTGELFF	TGTGCCAGTAGTATCGGGAGAACCGGGGAGCTGTTTTTT
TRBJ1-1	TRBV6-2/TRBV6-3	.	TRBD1	CASRGTGVNEAFF	TGTGCCAGTCGCGGGACAGGGGTCAATGAAGCTTTCTTT
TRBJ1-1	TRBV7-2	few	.	CASSPLLAGREAFF	TGTGCCAGCAGCCCATTATTAGCGGGGAGGGAAGCTTTCTTT
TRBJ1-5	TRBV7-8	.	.	CASSGRGGVGNQPQHF	TGTGCCAGCAGCGGACGGGGGGGTGTTGGCAATCAGCCCCAGCATTTT
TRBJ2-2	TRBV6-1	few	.	CASTRTLNTGELFF	TGTGCCAGCACTAGGACACTGAACACCGGGGAGCTGTTTTTT
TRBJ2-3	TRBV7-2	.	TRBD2	CASSLVLRGGRTDTQYF	TGTGCCAGCAGCTTAGTTCTGCGGGGGGGCCGTACAGATACGCAGTATTTT
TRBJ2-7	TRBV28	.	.	CASRSPAGEQYF	TGTGCCAGCAGGTCTCCCGCGGGGGAGCAGTACTTC
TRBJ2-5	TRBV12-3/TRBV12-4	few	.	CASSNWDQETQYF	TGTGCCAGCAGCAATTGGGACCAAGAGACCCAGTACTTC
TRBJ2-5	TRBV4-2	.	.	CASSQEVGGETQYF	TGTGCCAGCAGCCAAGAGGTCGGGGGAGAGACCCAGTACTTC
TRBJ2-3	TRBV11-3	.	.	CASSDRSNTDTQYF	TGTGCCAGCAGCGACAGGTCCAACACAGATACGCAGTATTTT
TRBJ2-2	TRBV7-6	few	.	CASSPRLVVSMNTGELFF	TGTGCCAGCAGCCCCCGACTAGTAGTAAGCATGAACACCGGGGAGCTGTTTTTT
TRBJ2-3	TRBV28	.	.	CASRFEGVTDTQYF	TGTGCCAGCAGATTTGAAGGGGTCACAGATACGCAGTATTTT
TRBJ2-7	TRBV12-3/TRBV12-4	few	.	CASSLARDFRYEQYF	TGTGCCAGCAGTTTGGCCCGGGATTTTCGGTACGAGCAGTACTTC
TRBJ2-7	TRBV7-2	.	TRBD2	CASSLSGVVGEQYF	TGTGCCAGCAGCTTAAGCGGGGTGGTGGGCGAGCAGTACTTC
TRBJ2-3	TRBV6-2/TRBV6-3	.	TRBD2	CASSYRFTSGGTDAQYF	TGTGCCAGCAGTTACCGGTTTACTAGCGGGGGCACAGATGCGCAGTATTTT
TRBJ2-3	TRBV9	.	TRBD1	CASSVDQAGGADTQYF	TGTGCCAGCAGCGTAGATCAAGCAGGGGGCGCAGATACGCAGTATTTT